The present T cell receptor (beta chain) was sequenced within a study of T-cell memory formation after mild COVID-19. Across the whole study: TCR clusters showed largely donor specificity.

The V and J ends lost 1 base and 2 bases respectively, with 9 bases between them. The germline V gene has CDR1 SGHRS and CDR2 YFSETQ. The length of the CDR3 is 14 residues. TCR alpha and TCR beta cDNA libraries with sample barcodes and UMIs came from 5'RACE using constant-segment primers. TCRdb redid the calling of the 5' RACE reads with MiXCR, one entry per CDR3 protein. The sample has about 280,000 distinct CDR3 sequences, less than 9.5% seen once. This TCR was sampled from a young man who had mild COVID-19 (a few samples of this study predate the infection). Cell type and time point are not known. The chain uses TRBV5-1 and TRBJ1-1; no definite D call. The sequenced material came from PBMCs or a T cell subset sorted from them (not recorded which). The CDR3 DNA is TGCGCCAGCAGCTTGTTTCAGCTTAACACTGAAGCTTTCTTT. Its translation: CASSLFQLNTEAFF.